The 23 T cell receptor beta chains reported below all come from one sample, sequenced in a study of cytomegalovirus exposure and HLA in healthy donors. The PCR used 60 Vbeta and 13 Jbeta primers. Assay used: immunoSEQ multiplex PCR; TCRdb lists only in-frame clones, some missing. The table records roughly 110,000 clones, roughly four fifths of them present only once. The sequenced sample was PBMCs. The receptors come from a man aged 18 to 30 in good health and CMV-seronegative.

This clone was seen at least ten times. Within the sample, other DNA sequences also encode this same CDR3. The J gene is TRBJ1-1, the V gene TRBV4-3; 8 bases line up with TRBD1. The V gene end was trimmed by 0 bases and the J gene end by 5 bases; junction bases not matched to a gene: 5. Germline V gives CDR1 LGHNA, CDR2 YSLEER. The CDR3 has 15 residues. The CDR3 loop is CASSQDDRGRTEAFF. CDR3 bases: TGCGCCAGCAGCCAAGATGACAGGGGAAGGACTGAAGCTTTCTTT.

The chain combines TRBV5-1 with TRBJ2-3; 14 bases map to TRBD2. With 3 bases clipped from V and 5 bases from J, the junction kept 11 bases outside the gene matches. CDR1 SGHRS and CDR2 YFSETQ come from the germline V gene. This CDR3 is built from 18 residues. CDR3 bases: TGCGCCAGCAGCTCTGGACTAGCGGGGGGCATAAGCGGAGATACGCAGTATTTT. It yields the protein CASSSGLAGGISGDTQYF. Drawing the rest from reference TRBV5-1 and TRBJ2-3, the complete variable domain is KAGVTQTPRYLIKTRGQQVTLSCSPISGHRSVSWYQQTPGQGLQFLFEYFSETQRNKGNFPGRFSGRQFSNSRSEMNVSTLELGDSALYLCASSSGLAGGISGDTQYFGPGTRLTVL.

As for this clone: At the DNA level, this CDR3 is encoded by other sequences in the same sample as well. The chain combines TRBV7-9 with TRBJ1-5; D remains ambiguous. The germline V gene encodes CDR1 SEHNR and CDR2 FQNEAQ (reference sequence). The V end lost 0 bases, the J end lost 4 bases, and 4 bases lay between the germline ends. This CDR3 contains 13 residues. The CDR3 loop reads CASSLARNQPQHF. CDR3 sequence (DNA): TGTGCCAGCAGCTTAGCCCGGAATCAGCCCCAGCATTTT.

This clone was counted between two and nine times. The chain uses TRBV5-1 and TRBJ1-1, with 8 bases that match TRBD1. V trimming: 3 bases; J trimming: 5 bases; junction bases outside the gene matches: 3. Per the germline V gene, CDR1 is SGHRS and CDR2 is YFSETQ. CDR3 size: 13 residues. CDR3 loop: CASSSGQGTEAFF. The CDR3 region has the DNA TGCGCCAGCAGCTCAGGACAGGGTACTGAAGCTTTCTTT.

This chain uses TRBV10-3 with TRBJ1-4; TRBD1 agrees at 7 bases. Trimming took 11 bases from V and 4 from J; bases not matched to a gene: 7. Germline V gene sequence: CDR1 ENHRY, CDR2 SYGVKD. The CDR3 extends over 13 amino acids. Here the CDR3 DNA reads TGTGCCGTTTCGGGACAGAGTAATGAAAAACTGTTTTTT. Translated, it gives CAVSGQSNEKLFF.

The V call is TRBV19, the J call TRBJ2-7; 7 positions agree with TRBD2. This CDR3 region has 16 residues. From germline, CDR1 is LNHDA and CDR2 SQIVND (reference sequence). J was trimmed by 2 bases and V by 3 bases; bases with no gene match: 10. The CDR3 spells CASSILGGDRPYEQYF. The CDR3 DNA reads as TGTGCCAGTAGTATCCTGGGGGGGGACCGCCCCTACGAGCAGTACTTC.

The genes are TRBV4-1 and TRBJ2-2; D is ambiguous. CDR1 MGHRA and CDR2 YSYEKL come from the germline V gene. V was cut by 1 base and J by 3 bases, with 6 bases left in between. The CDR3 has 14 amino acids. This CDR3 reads CASSQVRDTGELFF. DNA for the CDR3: TGCGCCAGCAGCCAAGTCCGAGACACCGGGGAGCTGTTTTTT.

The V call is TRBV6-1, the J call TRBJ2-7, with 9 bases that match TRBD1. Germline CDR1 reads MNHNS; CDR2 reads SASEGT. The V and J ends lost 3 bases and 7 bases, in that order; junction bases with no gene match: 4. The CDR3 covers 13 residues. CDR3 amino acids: CASSETGGGEQYF. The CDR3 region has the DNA TGTGCCAGCAGTGAGACAGGGGGAGGGGAGCAGTACTTC.

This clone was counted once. The chain's CDR3 is CASSTQGSRWHF. The CDR3 nucleotides are TGTGCCAGCAGCACGCAGGGGTCAAGGTGGCATTTT. The chain has TRBV7-9 and TRBJ1-5; a weak D match, TRBD1 (6 bases). The V gene lost 5 bases and the J gene lost 15 bases, with 17 bases spanning the gap. The CDR3 length is 12 residues. The germline gives CDR1 SEHNR, CDR2 FQNEAQ (reference sequence). The whole variable domain, remainder taken from reference TRBV7-9 and TRBJ1-5, is DTGVSQNPRHKITKRGQNVTFRCDPISEHNRLYWYRQTLGQGPEFLTYFQNEAQLEKSRLLSDRFSAERPKGSFSTLEIQRTEQGDSAMYLCASSTQGSRWHFGDGTRLSIL.

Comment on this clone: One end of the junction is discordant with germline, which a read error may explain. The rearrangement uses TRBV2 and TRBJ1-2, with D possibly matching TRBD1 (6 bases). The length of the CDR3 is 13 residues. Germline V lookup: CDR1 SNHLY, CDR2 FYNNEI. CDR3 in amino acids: CASSEDRLSGYTF. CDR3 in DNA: TGTGCCAGCAGCGAAGACAGGCTTAGCGGCTACACCTTC.

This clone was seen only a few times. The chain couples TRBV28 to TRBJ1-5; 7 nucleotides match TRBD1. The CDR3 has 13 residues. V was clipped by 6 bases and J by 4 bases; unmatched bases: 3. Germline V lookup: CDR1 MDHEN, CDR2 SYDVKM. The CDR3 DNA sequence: TGTGCCAGCAGCGACAGGGCAAATCAGCCCCAGCATTTT. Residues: CASSDRANQPQHF. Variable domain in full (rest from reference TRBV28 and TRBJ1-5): DVKVTQSSRYLVKRTGEKVFLECVQDMDHENMFWYRQDPGLGLRLIYFSYDVKMKEKGDIPEGYSVSREKKERFSLILESASTNQTSMYLCASSDRANQPQHFGDGTRLSIL.

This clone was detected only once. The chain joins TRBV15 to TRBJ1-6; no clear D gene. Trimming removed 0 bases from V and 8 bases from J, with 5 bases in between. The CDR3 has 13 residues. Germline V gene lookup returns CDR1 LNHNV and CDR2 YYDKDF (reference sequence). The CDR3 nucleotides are TGTGCCACCAGCAGAGATAGCGATTCACCCCTCCACTTT. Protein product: CATSRDSDSPLHF.

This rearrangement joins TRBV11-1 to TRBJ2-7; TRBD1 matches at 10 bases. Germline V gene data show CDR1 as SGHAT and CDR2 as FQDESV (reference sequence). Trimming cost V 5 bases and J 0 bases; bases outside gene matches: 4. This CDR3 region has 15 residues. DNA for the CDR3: TGTGCCAGCAGCGAGAGGGACAGGGGCTCCTACGAGCAGTACTTC. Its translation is CASSERDRGSYEQYF.

The CDR3 coding sequence is TGCGCCAGCAGCTTGGCCGACTATGGCTACACCTTC. Translation: CASSLADYGYTF. This sequence joins TRBV5-1 and TRBJ1-2; D is unclear. Trimming shortened V by 0 bases and J by 3 bases, and 3 bases separated the two germline ends. The CDR3 extends over 12 amino acids. CDR1 and CDR2 from the germline V gene are SGHRS and YFSETQ.

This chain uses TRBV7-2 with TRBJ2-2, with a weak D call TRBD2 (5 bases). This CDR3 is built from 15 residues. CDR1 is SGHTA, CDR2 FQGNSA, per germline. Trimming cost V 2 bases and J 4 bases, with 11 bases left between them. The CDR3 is CASSLSLAPTGELFF. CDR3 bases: TGTGCCAGCAGCTTATCCCTAGCTCCCACCGGGGAGCTGTTTTTT.

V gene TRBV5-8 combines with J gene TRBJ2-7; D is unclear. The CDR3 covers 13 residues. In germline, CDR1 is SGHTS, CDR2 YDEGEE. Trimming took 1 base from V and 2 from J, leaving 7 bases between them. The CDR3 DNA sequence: TGTGCCAGCAGCTTGTACGAGCCCTACGAGCAGTACTTC. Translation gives CASSLYEPYEQYF.

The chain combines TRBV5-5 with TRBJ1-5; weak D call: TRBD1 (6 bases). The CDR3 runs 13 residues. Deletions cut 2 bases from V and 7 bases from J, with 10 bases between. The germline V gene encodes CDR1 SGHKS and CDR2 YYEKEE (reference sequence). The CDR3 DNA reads TGTGCCAGCAGCTTAGACAGGAGCCAGCCCCAGCATTTT. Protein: CASSLDRSQPQHF.

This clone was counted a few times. CDR3 residues: CASSIQGYGNTIYF. The CDR3 DNA sequence: TGTGCCAGTAGTATACAGGGTTACGGAAACACCATATATTTT. The rearrangement joins TRBV19 to TRBJ1-3; D is perhaps TRBD1 (5 bases). The germline CDR1 and CDR2 sequences are LNHDA and SQIVND (reference sequence). The CDR3 loop spans 14 amino acids. V gave up 2 bases and J gave up 4 bases, with 9 bases separating them. The full variable domain, rest sourced from reference TRBV19 and TRBJ1-3, is DGGITQSPKYLFRKEGQNVTLSCEQNLNHDAMYWYRQDPGQGLRLIYYSQIVNDFQKGDIAEGYSVSREKKESFPLTVTSAQKNPTAFYLCASSIQGYGNTIYFGEGSWLTVV.

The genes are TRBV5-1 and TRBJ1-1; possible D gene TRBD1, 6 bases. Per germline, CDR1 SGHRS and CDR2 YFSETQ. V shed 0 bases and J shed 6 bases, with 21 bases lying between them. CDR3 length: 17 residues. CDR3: CASSLAGRGKGRAEAFF. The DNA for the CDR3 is TGCGCCAGCAGCTTGGCCGGCAGGGGAAAGGGTAGGGCTGAAGCTTTCTTT.

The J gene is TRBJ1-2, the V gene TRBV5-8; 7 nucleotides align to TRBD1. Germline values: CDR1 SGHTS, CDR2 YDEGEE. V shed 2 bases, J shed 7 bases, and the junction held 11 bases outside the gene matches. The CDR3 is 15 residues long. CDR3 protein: CASSLPTGELRGYTF. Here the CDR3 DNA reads TGTGCCAGCAGCTTACCCACAGGGGAATTACGTGGCTACACCTTC.

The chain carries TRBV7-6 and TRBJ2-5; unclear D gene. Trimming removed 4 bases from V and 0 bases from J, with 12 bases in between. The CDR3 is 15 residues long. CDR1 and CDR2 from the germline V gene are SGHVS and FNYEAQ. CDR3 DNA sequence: TGTGCCAGCAGCTCCCTGACTGTATACCAAGAGACCCAGTACTTC. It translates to CASSSLTVYQETQYF.

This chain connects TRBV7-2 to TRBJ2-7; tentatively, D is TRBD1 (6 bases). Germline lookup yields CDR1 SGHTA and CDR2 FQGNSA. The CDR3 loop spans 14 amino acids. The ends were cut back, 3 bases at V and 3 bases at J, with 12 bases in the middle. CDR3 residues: CASSFRTDYYEQYF. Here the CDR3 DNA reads TGTGCCAGCAGCTTCAGGACAGATTACTACGAGCAGTACTTC.

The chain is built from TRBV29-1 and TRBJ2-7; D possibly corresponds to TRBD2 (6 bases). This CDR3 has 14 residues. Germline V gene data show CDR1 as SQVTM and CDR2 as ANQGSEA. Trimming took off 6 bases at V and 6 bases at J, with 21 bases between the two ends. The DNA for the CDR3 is TGCAGCGTCGCCGGCGGGTGGCAGGGAGGCGAGCAGTACTTC. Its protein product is CSVAGGWQGGEQYF.